In its sample, the clone carrying this T cell receptor (beta chain) was seen a few times. Antigen: not known. The data originate from a study of T cells in Graves' hyperthyroidism and ophthalmopathy. It was RNA transcripts that yielded the amplified TCR beta CDR3 regions. The HTBI set primed first-round TCR CDR3 RT-PCR. One entry per CDR3 protein results from TCRdb running MiXCR on the multiplex PCR reads. The table lists some 350,000 distinct CDR3 sequences, roughly 25% of them singletons. Graves' hyperthyroidism is called stable when ophthalmopathy does not progress within 18 months. Study findings and constraints: Expanded thyroid clonotypes (above 0.001) were mostly also found in blood. In the analysis, a 13 V-J model separated ophthalmopathy from stable hyperthyroidism.

V dropped 4 bases and J dropped 1; count of bases not matched to a gene: 6. Germline CDR1 reads MGHDK; CDR2 reads SYGVNS. This CDR3 comprises 16 residues. The specimen was blood. This clonotype was obtained from a man in his fifties with Graves' hyperthyroidism. The rearrangement links TRBV25-1 to TRBJ2-3; 9 positions agree with TRBD2. The CDR3 DNA follows: TGTGCCAGCAGTGGGACCAGGACTAGCGGCACAGATACGCAGTATTTT. Its translation: CASSGTRTSGTDTQYF.